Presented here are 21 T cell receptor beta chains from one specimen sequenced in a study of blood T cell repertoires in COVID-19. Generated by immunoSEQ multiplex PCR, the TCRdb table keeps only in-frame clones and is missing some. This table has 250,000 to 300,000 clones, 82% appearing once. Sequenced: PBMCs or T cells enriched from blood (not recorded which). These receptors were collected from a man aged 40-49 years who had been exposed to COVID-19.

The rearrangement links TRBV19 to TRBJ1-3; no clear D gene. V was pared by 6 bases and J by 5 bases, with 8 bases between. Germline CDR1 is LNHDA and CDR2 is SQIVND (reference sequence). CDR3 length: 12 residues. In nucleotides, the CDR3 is TGTGCCAGTAGGGTCGGGAGAAACACCATATATTTT. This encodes CASRVGRNTIYF.

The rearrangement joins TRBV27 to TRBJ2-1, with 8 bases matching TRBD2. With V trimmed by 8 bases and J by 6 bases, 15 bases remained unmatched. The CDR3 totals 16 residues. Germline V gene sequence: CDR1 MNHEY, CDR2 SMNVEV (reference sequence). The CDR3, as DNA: TGTGCCAGCGGTGCTTATAGCGGGAACGTGGGCAATGAGCAGTTCTTC. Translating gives CASGAYSGNVGNEQFF.

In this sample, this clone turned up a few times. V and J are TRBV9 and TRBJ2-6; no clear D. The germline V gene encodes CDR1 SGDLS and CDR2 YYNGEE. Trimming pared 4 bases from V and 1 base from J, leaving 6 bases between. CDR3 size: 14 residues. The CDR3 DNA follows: TGTGCCAGCAGCCCCCCTTCTGGGGCCAACGTCCTGACTTTC. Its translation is CASSPPSGANVLTF.

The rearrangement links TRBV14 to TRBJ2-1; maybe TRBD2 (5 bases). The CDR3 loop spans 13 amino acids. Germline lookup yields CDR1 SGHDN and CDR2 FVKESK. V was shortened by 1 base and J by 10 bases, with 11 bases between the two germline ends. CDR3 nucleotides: TGTGCCAGCAGCCAAGTGGACTTGGGGGAGCAGTTCTTC. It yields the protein CASSQVDLGEQFF. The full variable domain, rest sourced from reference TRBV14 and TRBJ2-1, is EAGVTQFPSHSVIEKGQTVTLRCDPISGHDNLYWYRRVMGKEIKFLLHFVKESKQDESGMPNNRFLAERTGGTYSTLKVQPAELEDSGVYFCASSQVDLGEQFFGPGTRLTVL.

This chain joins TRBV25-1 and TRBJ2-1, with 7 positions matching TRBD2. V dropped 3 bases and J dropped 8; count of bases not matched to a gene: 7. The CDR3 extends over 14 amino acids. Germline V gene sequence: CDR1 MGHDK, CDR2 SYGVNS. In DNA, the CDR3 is TGTGCCAGCAGTGAGGCGGGAGCGAGGGATGAGCAGTTCTTC. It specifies CASSEAGARDEQFF.

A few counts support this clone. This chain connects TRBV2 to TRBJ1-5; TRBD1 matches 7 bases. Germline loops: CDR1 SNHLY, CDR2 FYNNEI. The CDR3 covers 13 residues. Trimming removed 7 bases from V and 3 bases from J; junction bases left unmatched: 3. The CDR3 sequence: CASKGAPNQPQHF. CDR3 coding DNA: TGTGCCAGCAAGGGGGCTCCCAATCAGCCCCAGCATTTT.

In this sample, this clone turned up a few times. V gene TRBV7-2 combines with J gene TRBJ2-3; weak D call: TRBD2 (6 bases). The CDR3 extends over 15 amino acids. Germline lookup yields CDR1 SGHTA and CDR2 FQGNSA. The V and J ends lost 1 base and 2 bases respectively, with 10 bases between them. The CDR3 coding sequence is TGTGCCAGCAGCTTAGGGGGCGGGAACACAGATACGCAGTATTTT. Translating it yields CASSLGGGNTDTQYF.

The CDR3 region is CASSYPDVVQGGRTYEQYF. The CDR3, as DNA: TGTGCCAGCAGTTACCCAGACGTAGTACAAGGAGGGCGAACCTACGAGCAGTACTTC. The rearrangement joins TRBV6-2 or TRBV6-3 to TRBJ2-7; D is perhaps TRBD2 (6 bases). The germline gives CDR1 MNHEY, CDR2 SVGEGT. The CDR3 contains 19 residues. The ends were cut back, 2 bases at V and 2 bases at J, with 25 bases in the middle.

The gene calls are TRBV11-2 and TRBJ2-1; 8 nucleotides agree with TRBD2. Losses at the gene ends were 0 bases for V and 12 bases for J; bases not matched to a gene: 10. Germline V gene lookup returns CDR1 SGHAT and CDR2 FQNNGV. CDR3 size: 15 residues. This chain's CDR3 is CASSLDPLAGSVQFF. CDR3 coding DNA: TGTGCCAGCAGCTTAGATCCCCTAGCGGGCTCGGTGCAGTTCTTC.

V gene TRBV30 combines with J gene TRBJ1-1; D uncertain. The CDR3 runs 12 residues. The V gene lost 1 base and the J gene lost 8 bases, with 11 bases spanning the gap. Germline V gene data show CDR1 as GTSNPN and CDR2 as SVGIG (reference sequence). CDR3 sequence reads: CAWSAGKSEAFF. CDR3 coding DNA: TGTGCCTGGAGTGCCGGTAAATCCGAAGCTTTCTTT.

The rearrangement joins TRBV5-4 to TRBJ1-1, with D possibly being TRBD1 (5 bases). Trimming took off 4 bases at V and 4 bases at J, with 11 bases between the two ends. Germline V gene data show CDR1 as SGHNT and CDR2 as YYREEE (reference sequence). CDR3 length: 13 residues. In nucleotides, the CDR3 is TGTGCCAGCAGCCCGGCGGGGGGCACTGAAGCTTTCTTT. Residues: CASSPAGGTEAFF.

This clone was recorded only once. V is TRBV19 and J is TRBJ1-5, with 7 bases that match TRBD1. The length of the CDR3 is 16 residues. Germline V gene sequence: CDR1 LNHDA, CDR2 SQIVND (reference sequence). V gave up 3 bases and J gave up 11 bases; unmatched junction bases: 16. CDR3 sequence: CASSILRGQTRRSQHF. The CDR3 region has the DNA TGTGCCAGTAGTATCCTGAGGGGACAGACTCGGCGGTCCCAGCATTTT.

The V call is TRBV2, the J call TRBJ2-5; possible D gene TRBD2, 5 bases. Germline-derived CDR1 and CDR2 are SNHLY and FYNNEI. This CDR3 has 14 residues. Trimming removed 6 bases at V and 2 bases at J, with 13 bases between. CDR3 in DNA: TGTGCCAGCAGCCAGTGGCGGGCTCAAGAGACCCAGTACTTC. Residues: CASSQWRAQETQYF.

Here the CDR3 reads CASSSIRVGNNEQFF. CDR3 nucleotide sequence: TGTGCCAGCAGTTCAATCAGGGTGGGGAACAATGAGCAGTTCTTC. The chain recombines TRBV6-5 with TRBJ2-1; a weak D match, TRBD1 (5 bases). V was trimmed by 4 bases and J by 5 bases, leaving 15 bases between them. Germline values: CDR1 MNHEY, CDR2 SVGAGI. The CDR3 has 15 amino acids.

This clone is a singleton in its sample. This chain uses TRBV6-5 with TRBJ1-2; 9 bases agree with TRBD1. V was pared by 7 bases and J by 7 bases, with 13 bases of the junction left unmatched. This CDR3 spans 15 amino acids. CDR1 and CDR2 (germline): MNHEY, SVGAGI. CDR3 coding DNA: TGTGCCAGCACCCAAAGGACAGGGGCAGGCTCTGGCTACACCTTC. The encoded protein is CASTQRTGAGSGYTF.

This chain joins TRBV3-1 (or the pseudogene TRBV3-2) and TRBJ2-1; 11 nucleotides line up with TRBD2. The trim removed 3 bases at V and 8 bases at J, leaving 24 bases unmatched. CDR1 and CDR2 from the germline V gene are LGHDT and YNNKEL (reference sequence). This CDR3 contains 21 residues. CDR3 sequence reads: CASSHVPAGLAGGDVVDEQFF. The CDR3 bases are TGTGCCAGCAGCCACGTCCCGGCGGGGCTAGCGGGAGGCGATGTCGTTGATGAGCAGTTCTTC.

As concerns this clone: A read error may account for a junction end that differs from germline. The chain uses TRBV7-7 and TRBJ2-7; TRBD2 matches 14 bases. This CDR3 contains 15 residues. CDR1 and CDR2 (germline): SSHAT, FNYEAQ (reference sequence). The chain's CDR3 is CASSFGTSGSYEQYF. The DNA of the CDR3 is TGTGCTAGCAGCTTTGGGACTAGCGGGAGCTACGAGCAGTACTTC.

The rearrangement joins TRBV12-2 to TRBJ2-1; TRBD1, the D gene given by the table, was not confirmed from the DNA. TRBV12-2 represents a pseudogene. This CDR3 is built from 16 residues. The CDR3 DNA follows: TGTGCAAGTCGCTTAGGGGAAGGGGTTACCTACAATGAGCAGTTCTTC. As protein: CASRLGEGVTYNEQFF.

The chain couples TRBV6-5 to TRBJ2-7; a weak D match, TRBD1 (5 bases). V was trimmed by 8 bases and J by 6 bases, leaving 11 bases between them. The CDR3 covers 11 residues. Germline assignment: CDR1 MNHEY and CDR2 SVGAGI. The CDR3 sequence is CASSWGSEQYF. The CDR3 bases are TGTGCCAGCTCCTGGGGCTCCGAGCAGTACTTC.

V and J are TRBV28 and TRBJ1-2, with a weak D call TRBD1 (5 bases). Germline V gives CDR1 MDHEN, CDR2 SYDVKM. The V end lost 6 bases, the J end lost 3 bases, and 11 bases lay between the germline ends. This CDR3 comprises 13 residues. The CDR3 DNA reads TGTGCCAGCAGAAACACAGGAGACTATGGCTACACCTTC. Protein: CASRNTGDYGYTF.

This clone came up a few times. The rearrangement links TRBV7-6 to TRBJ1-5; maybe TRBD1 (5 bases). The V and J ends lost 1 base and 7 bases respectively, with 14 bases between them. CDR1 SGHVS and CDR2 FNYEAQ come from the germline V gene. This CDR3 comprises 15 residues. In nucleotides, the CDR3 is TGTGCCAGCAGCTTAGAGGGAACTGGGGCCCAGCCCCAGCATTTT. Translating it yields CASSLEGTGAQPQHF. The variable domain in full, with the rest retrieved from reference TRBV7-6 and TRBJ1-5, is GAGVSQSPRYKVTKRGQDVALRCDPISGHVSLYWYRQALGQGPEFLTYFNYEAQQDKSGLPNDRFSAERPEGSISTLTIQRTEQRDSAMYRCASSLEGTGAQPQHFGDGTRLSIL.